This T cell receptor beta chain emerged from a study of early T cells in non-severe SARS-CoV-2 infection (dated by TCRdb to about 2021). For the wider study: Because TCR sequencing was done on bulk RNA from unsorted whole blood, the alpha and beta chains could not be paired.

The study was a case-control design nested within a healthcare worker cohort in London, UK, with weekly nasopharyngeal swab PCR tests and blood sampling. Between 23 and 31 March 2020, the week of the UK lockdown, healthcare workers were enrolled and then followed up weekly for as long as 16 weeks. On the study overall, not on this receptor specifically: VDJdb matching was skewed toward anti-spike CD8 responses and likely underestimated virus-specific expansions, missing private and CD4 specificities.

Note on this clonotype: Its antigen specificity is not known. The sample holds no much larger clone one base away, and base qualities are not on file.

Libraries were made using 5' RACE. Sequencing took place on a NextSeq 500. The TCR library protocol attached unique molecular identifiers to individual cDNA molecules to correct for sequencing error and PCR bias. Both TCR alpha and beta chains were sequenced, and tight co-correlation was observed between alpha and beta sequence abundances in each sample. Per the source publication's procedure: V gene, J gene and CDR3 annotation of TCR sequences was performed with Decombinator V4. Expanded TCRs were defined as changing significantly between any two time points under a Poisson model with p below 0.0001. TCR abundances were normalised to the total number of TCRs sequenced per sample and were expressed as counts per million. VDJdb, accessed 1 November 2021, was searched for CMV, EBV and SARS-CoV-2 annotated TCRs, excluding TCRs annotated for multiple antigens. TCRdb itself trimmed the public reads at Q25 with fastp, ran MiXCR and retained productive beta chains. One record per CDR3 amino acid sequence lists the most common genes and DNA. The V and J calls were determined by TCRdb, not by the authors. For this sample the table gives roughly 100,000 distinct CDR3 sequences, of which around 13% were detected only once. The leading ten clones occupy around 5.8% of the sample.

This receptor was obtained from an adult who was a healthcare worker with PCR-confirmed SARS-CoV-2 infection or an uninfected control (not recorded which). The sample taken for sequencing was whole blood.

The sequence in DNA is TGCGCCAGCAGCAAAGCGGAGTTAGAGACCCAGTACTTC. It is translated as CASSKAELETQYF. The chain links TRBV4-1 with TRBJ2-5; a weak D assignment points to TRBD2 (5 bases agree). The germline V gene provides CDR1 MGHRA and CDR2 YSYEKL. V loses 5 bases of germline sequence and J loses 4 bases, and the interval between the two ends is 11 bases. Including cysteine and phenylalanine, the CDR3 has 13 amino acids. Left in the record is the CDR3 DNA by itself, 39 bases read in frame from the first base.